This is a list of T cell receptor beta chains from one sample in a study of blood T cell repertoires in COVID-19. Clones were sequenced by immunoSEQ multiplex PCR, and TCRdb holds only the in-frame ones, with some missing. Counted here are 150,000 or so clones, approximately 80% occurring once; the ten biggest clones make up approximately 8.4%. The specimen sequenced was PBMCs or T cells enriched from blood (not recorded which). The receptors derive from a man aged 50 to 59 who had recovered from COVID-19. Both conserved end residues are part of each CDR3. D genes are given only for firm matches. Clone size is not always given. Where it is, it says once, few, many or a class for expanded clones.

d_call: .; j_call: TRBJ2-5; v_call: TRBV9; clone_size: .; cdr3_aa: CASSGGGGEVGETQYF; cdr3_nt: TGTGCCAGCAGCGGAGGGGGTGGGGAAGTAGGAGAGACCCAGTACTTC
d_call: .; j_call: TRBJ1-3; v_call: TRBV6-1; clone_size: .; cdr3_aa: CASSDPTGNTIYF; cdr3_nt: TGTGCCAGCAGTGATCCCACTGGAAACACCATATATTTT
d_call: .; j_call: TRBJ2-6; v_call: TRBV5-6; clone_size: many; cdr3_aa: CASSFRGLSGANVLTF; cdr3_nt: TGTGCCAGCAGCTTCCGTGGGCTCTCTGGGGCCAACGTCCTGACTTTC
d_call: .; j_call: TRBJ1-1; v_call: TRBV5-8; clone_size: .; cdr3_aa: CASSLVASRRDTEAFF; cdr3_nt: TGTGCCAGCAGCTTGGTGGCCTCCCGCAGGGACACTGAAGCTTTCTTT
d_call: .; j_call: TRBJ2-1; v_call: TRBV5-1; clone_size: .; cdr3_aa: CASSFAGLGPPNEQFF; cdr3_nt: TGCGCCAGCAGCTTTGCAGGATTGGGCCCACCTAATGAGCAGTTCTTC
d_call: .; j_call: TRBJ1-5; v_call: TRBV30; clone_size: few; cdr3_aa: CAWSIGGAPSNQPQHF; cdr3_nt: TGTGCCTGGAGTATCGGGGGGGCCCCTAGCAATCAGCCCCAGCATTTT
d_call: .; j_call: TRBJ1-2; v_call: TRBV3-1/TRBV3-2; clone_size: .; cdr3_aa: CASSQDQGHGYTF; cdr3_nt: TGTGCCAGCAGCCAAGACCAGGGTCATGGCTACACCTTC
d_call: TRBD1; j_call: TRBJ1-1; v_call: TRBV28; clone_size: .; cdr3_aa: CASSPTDRTNTEAFF; cdr3_nt: TGTGCCAGCAGTCCGACGGACAGGACGAACACTGAAGCTTTCTTT
d_call: .; j_call: TRBJ2-7; v_call: TRBV11-2; clone_size: once; cdr3_aa: CASSSRGTPNFYEQYF; cdr3_nt: TGTGCCAGCAGCTCTCGCGGGACTCCGAACTTTTACGAGCAGTACTTC
d_call: TRBD2; j_call: TRBJ2-1; v_call: TRBV11-3; clone_size: .; cdr3_aa: CASSLGTSGGAVEQFF; cdr3_nt: TGTGCCAGCAGCTTAGGGACTAGCGGGGGGGCGGTTGAGCAGTTCTTC
d_call: .; j_call: TRBJ2-5; v_call: TRBV7-8; clone_size: .; cdr3_aa: CASSLAQVPQETQYF; cdr3_nt: TGTGCCAGCAGCTTAGCACAGGTGCCCCAAGAGACCCAGTACTTC
d_call: .; j_call: TRBJ2-3; v_call: TRBV5-1; clone_size: once; cdr3_aa: CASSLVGRLLTDTQYF; cdr3_nt: TGCGCCAGCAGCTTGGTCGGGAGACTACTCACAGATACGCAGTATTTT
d_call: TRBD1; j_call: TRBJ1-2; v_call: TRBV19; clone_size: .; cdr3_aa: CASSTAADRDYGYTF; cdr3_nt: TGTGCCAGTAGTACCGCCGCGGACAGGGACTATGGCTACACCTTC
d_call: TRBD1; j_call: TRBJ1-6; v_call: TRBV4-1; clone_size: .; cdr3_aa: CASSQAQDRWSPLHF; cdr3_nt: TGCGCCAGCAGCCAAGCCCAGGACAGGTGGTCACCCCTCCACTTT
d_call: .; j_call: TRBJ2-3; v_call: TRBV30; clone_size: .; cdr3_aa: CAWTRTRTDTQYF; cdr3_nt: TGTGCCTGGACCCGCACTCGCACAGATACGCAGTATTTT
d_call: TRBD1; j_call: TRBJ1-1; v_call: TRBV5-1; clone_size: .; cdr3_aa: CASRWKTGDTEAFF; cdr3_nt: TGCGCCAGCAGATGGAAAACAGGGGACACTGAAGCTTTCTTT
d_call: TRBD1; j_call: TRBJ2-5; v_call: TRBV5-1; clone_size: .; cdr3_aa: CASSLGQGRETQYF; cdr3_nt: TGCGCCAGCAGCTTGGGACAGGGCCGAGAGACCCAGTACTTC
d_call: .; j_call: TRBJ2-2; v_call: TRBV7-7; clone_size: .; cdr3_aa: CASSLAQGNTGELFF; cdr3_nt: TGTGCTAGCAGCTTAGCTCAGGGGAACACCGGGGAGCTGTTTTTT
d_call: .; j_call: TRBJ1-2; v_call: TRBV12-3/TRBV12-4; clone_size: .; cdr3_aa: CASSLGGGGYTF; cdr3_nt: TGTGCCAGCAGTCTTGGGGGGGGCGGCTACACCTTC
d_call: TRBD1; j_call: TRBJ2-7; v_call: TRBV6-5; clone_size: .; cdr3_aa: CASSPRTGLYEQYF; cdr3_nt: TGTGCCAGCAGTCCTCGGACAGGGCTATACGAGCAGTACTTC
d_call: TRBD1; j_call: TRBJ1-5; v_call: TRBV10-1; clone_size: .; cdr3_aa: CASAGQGSNQPQHF; cdr3_nt: TGCGCCAGTGCGGGACAGGGGTCCAATCAGCCCCAGCATTTT
d_call: TRBD1; j_call: TRBJ2-7; v_call: TRBV7-2; clone_size: .; cdr3_aa: CASSSDRGWEKQYF; cdr3_nt: TGTGCCAGCAGCTCCGACAGGGGCTGGGAAAAGCAGTACTTC
d_call: TRBD1; j_call: TRBJ1-1; v_call: TRBV5-1; clone_size: .; cdr3_aa: CASSSGQGRDGTEAFF; cdr3_nt: TGCGCCAGCAGCTCCGGACAGGGGCGGGACGGCACTGAAGCTTTCTTT
d_call: .; j_call: TRBJ2-7; v_call: TRBV6-2/TRBV6-3; clone_size: .; cdr3_aa: CASSYLYEQYF; cdr3_nt: TGTGCCAGCAGTTACCTCTACGAGCAGTACTTC
d_call: .; j_call: TRBJ1-1; v_call: TRBV19; clone_size: .; cdr3_aa: CASKTGNTEAFF; cdr3_nt: TGTGCCAGTAAGACAGGGAACACTGAAGCTTTCTTT
d_call: .; j_call: TRBJ1-1; v_call: TRBV6-4; clone_size: .; cdr3_aa: CASSDQGQRNTEAFF; cdr3_nt: TGTGCCAGCAGTGACCAAGGACAGAGAAACACTGAAGCTTTCTTT